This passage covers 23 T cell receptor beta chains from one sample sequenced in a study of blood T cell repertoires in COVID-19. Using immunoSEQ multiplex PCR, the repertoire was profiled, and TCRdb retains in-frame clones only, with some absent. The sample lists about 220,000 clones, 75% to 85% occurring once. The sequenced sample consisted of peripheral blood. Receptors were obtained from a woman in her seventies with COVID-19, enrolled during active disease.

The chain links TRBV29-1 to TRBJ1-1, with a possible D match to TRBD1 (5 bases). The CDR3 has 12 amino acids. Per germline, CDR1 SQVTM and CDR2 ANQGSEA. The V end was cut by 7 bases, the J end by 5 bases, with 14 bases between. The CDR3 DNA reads TGCAGCGCCCCCGGGGGGATAACTGAAGCTTTCTTT. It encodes CSAPGGITEAFF.

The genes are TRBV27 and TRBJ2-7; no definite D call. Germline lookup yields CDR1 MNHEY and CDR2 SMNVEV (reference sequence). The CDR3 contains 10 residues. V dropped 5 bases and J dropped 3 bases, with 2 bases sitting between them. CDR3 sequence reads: CASSLYEQYF. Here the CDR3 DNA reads TGTGCCAGCAGTCTCTACGAGCAGTACTTC.

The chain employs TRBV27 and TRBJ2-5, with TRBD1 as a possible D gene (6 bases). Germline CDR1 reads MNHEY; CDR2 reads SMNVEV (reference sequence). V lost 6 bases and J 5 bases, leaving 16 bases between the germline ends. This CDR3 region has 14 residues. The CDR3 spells CASSQPGQRETQYF. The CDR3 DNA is TGTGCCAGCAGCCAGCCGGGACAACGGGAGACCCAGTACTTC.

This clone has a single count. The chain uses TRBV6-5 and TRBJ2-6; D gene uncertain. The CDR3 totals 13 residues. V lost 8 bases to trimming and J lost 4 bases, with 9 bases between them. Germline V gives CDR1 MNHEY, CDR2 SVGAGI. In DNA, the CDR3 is TGTGCCAGCTACCGCCGGGGGGCCAACGTCCTGACTTTC. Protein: CASYRRGANVLTF.

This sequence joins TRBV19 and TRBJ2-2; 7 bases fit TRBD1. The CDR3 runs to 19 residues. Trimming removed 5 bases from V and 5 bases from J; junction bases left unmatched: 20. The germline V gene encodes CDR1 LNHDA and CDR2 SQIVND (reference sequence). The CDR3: CASSLRDSPLTYGTGELFF. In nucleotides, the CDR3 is TGTGCCAGTAGTCTCCGGGACAGCCCTCTCACCTACGGGACCGGGGAGCTGTTTTTT.

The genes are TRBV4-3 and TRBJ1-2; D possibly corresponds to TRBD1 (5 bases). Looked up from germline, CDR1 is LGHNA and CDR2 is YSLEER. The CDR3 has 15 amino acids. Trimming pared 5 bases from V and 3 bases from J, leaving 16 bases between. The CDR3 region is CASSGVSLGDYGYTF. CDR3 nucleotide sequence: TGCGCCAGCAGCGGAGTCTCGTTAGGGGACTATGGCTACACCTTC.

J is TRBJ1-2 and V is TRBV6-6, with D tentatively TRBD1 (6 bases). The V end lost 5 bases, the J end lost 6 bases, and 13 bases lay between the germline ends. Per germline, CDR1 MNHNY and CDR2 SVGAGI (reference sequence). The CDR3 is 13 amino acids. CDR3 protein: CASSGRGGNGYTF. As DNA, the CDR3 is TGTGCCAGCAGTGGCAGGGGAGGGAATGGCTACACCTTC.

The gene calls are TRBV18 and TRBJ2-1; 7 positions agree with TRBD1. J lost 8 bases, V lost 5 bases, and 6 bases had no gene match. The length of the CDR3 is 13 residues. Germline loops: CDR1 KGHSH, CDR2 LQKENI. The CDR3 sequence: CASSAHRGDEQFF. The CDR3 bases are TGTGCCAGCTCAGCACACAGGGGCGATGAGCAGTTCTTC.

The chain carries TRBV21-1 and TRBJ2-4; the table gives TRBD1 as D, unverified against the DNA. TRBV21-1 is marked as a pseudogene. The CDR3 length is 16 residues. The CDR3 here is CANAKTQGAAKNIQYF. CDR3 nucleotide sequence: TGTGCCAATGCTAAAACGCAGGGTGCCGCCAAAAACATTCAGTACTTC.

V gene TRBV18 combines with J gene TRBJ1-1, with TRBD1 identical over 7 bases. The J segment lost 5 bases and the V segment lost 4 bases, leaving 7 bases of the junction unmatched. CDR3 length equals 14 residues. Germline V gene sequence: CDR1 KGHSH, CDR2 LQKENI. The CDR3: CASSRQGEMTEAFF. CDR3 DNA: TGTGCCAGCTCACGGCAGGGGGAGATGACTGAAGCTTTCTTT.

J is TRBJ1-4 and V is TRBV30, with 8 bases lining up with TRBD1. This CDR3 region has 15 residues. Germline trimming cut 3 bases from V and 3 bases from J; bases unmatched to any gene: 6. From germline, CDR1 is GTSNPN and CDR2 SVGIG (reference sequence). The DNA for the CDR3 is TGTGCCTGGAGGGACAGGGTCGGGGCTAATGAAAAACTGTTTTTT. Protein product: CAWRDRVGANEKLFF.

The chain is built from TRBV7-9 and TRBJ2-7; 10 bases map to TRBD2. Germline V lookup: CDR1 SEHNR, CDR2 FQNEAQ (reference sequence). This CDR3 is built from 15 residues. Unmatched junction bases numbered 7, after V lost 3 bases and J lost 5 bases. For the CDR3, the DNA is TGTGCCAGCAGCTTCGCTAGCGGGAGTCTAAACGAGCAGTACTTC. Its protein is CASSFASGSLNEQYF.

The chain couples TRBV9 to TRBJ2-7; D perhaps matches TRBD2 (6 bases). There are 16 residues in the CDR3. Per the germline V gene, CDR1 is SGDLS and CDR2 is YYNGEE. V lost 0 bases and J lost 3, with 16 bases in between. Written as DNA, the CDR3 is TGTGCCAGCAGCGTAGGAGGCGGGGCGGGACTCTACGAGCAGTACTTC. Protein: CASSVGGGAGLYEQYF.

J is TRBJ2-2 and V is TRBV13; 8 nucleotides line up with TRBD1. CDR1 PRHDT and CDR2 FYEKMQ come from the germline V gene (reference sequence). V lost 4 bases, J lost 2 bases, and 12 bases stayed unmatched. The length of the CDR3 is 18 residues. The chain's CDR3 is CASSSITADRGNTGELFF. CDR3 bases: TGTGCCAGCAGCTCTATAACCGCCGACAGGGGAAACACCGGGGAGCTGTTTTTT.

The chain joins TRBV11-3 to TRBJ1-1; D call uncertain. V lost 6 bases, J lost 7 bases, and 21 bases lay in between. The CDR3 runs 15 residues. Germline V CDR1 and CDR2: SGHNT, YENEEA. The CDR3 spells CASSHSTGRIFEAFF. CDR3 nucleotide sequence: TGTGCCAGCAGTCACTCGACGGGTCGCATCTTTGAAGCTTTCTTT.

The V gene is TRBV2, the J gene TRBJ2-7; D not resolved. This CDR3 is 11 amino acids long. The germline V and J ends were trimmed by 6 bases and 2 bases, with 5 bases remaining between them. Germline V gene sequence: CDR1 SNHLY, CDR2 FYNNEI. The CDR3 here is CASRSAYEQYF. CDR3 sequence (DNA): TGTGCCAGCAGGAGTGCCTACGAGCAGTACTTC. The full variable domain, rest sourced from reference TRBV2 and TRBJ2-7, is EPEVTQTPSHQVTQMGQEVILRCVPISNHLYFYWYRQILGQKVEFLVSFYNNEISEKSEIFDDQFSVERPDGSNFTLKIRSTKLEDSAMYFCASRSAYEQYFGPGTRLTVT.

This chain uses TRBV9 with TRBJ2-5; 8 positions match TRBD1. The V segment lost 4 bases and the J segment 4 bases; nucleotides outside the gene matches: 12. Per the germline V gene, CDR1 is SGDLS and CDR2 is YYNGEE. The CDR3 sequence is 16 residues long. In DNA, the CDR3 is TGTGCCAGCAGCTCCCGACAGGACAGGGAAGGAGAGACCCAGTACTTC. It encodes CASSSRQDREGETQYF.

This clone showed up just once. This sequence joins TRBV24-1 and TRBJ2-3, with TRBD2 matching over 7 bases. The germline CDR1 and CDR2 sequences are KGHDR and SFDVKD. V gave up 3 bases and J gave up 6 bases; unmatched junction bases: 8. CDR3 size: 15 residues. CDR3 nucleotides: TGTGCCACCAGTGATCCTCGGGGGGTGGCTGATACGCAGTATTTT. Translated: CATSDPRGVADTQYF.

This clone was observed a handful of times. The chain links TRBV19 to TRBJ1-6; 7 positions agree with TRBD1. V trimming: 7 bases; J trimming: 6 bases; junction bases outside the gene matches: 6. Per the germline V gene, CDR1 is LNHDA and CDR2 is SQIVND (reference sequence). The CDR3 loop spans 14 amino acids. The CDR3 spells CASTLTGINSPLHF. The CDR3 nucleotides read TGTGCCAGTACTCTGACAGGGATTAATTCACCCCTCCACTTT.

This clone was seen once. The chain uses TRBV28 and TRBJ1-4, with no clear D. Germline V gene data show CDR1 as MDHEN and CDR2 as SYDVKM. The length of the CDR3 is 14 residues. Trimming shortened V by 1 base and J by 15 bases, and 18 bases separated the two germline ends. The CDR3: CASSLSGRLAGLFF. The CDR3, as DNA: TGTGCCAGCAGTTTATCCGGCAGGTTAGCGGGTTTGTTTTTT.

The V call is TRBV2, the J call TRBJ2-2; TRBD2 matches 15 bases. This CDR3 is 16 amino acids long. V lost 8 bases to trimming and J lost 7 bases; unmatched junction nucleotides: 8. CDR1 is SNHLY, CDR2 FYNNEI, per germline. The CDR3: CASLKGLAGGDGELFF. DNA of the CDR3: TGTGCCAGCTTAAAGGGACTAGCGGGAGGTGACGGGGAGCTGTTTTTT.

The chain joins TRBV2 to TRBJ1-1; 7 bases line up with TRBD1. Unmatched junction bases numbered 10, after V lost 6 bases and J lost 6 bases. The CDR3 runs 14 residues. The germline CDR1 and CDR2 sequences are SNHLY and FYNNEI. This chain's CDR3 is CASRPSGGRAEAFF. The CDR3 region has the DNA TGTGCCAGCAGACCTTCAGGGGGACGCGCTGAAGCTTTCTTT.

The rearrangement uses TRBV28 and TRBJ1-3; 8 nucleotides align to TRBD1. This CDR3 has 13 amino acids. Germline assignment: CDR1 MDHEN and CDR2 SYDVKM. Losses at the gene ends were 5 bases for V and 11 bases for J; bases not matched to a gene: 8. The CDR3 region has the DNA TGTGCCAGCAGTATGACAGGGGCGAGCTCCATATATTTT. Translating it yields CASSMTGASSIYF.